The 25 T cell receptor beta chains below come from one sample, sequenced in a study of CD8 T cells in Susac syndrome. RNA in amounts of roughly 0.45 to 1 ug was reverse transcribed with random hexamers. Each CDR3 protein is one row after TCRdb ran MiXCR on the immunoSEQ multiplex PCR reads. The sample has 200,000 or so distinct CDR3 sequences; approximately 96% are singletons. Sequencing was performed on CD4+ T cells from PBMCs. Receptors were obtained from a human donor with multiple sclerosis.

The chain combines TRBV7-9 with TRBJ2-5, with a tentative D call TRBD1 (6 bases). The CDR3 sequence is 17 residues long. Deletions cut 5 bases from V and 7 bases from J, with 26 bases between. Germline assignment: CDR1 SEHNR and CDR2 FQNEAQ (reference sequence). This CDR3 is CASSPRGQGSGSGTQYF. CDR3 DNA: TGTGCCAGCAGCCCGAGAGGGCAGGGGAGTGGAAGCGGGACCCAGTACTTC.

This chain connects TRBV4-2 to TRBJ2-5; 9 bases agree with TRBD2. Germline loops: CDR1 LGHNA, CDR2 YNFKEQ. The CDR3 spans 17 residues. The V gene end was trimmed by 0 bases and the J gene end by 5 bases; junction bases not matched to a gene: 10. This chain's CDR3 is CASSQDLVAGGPETQYF. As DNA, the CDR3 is TGTGCCAGCAGCCAAGATTTGGTCGCGGGGGGGCCGGAGACCCAGTACTTC.

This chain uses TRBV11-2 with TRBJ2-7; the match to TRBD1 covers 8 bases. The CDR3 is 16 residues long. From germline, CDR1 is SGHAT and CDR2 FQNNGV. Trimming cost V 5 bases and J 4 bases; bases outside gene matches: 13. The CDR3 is CASSARTGMRVYEQYF. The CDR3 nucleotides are TGTGCCAGCAGCGCACGGACAGGGATGAGAGTGTACGAGCAGTACTTC.

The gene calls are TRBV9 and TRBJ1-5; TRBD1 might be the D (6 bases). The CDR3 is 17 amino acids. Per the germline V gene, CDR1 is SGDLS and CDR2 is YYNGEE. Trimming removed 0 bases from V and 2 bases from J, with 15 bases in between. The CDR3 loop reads CASSVGEGGLGNQPQHF. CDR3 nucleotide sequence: TGTGCCAGCAGCGTAGGGGAAGGGGGGCTTGGCAATCAGCCCCAGCATTTT. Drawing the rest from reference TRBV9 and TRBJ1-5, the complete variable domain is DSGVTQTPKHLITATGQRVTLRCSPRSGDLSVYWYQQSLDQGLQFLIQYYNGEERAKGNILERFSAQQFPDLHSELNLSSLELGDSALYFCASSVGEGGLGNQPQHFGDGTRLSIL.

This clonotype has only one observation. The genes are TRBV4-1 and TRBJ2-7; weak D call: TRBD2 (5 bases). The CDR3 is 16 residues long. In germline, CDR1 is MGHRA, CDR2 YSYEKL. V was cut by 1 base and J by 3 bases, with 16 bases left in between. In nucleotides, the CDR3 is TGCGCCAGCAGCCAAGCGGGGATGGCAAGCATCTACGAGCAGTACTTC. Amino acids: CASSQAGMASIYEQYF.

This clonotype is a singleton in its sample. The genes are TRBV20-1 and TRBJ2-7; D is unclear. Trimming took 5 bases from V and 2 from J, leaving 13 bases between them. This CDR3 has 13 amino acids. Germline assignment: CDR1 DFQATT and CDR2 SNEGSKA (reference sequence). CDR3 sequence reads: CSAPARNPYEQYF. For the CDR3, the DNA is TGCAGTGCTCCGGCTCGAAATCCCTACGAGCAGTACTTC.

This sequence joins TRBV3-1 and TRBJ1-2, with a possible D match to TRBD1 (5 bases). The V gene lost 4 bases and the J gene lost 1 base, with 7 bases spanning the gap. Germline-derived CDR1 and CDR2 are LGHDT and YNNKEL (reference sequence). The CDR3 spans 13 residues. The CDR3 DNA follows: TGTGCCAGCAGCCCGGACATTAACTATGGCTACACCTTC. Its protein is CASSPDINYGYTF.

CDR3 sequence: CASSQEVGGSATDTQYF. The CDR3 nucleotides read TGTGCCAGCAGCCAAGAAGTAGGGGGGTCAGCGACAGATACGCAGTATTTT. The rearrangement uses TRBV3-1 and TRBJ2-3; D may be TRBD1 or TRBD2 (6 bases each). CDR1 is LGHDT, CDR2 YNNKEL, per germline (reference sequence). This CDR3 region has 17 residues. The V end lost 0 bases, the J end lost 3 bases, and 16 bases lay between the germline ends.

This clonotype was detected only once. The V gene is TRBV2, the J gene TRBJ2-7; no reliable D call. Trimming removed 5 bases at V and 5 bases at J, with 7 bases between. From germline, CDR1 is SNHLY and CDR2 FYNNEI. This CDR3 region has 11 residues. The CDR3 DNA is TGTGCCAGCAGTCACCCGGACGAGCAGTACTTC. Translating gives CASSHPDEQYF.

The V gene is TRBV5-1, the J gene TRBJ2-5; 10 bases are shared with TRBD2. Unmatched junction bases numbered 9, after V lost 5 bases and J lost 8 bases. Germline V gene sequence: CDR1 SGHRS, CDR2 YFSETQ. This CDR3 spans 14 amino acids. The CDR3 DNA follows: TGCGCCAGCAGTACCCTCAGCGGGGGGGATACCCAGTACTTC. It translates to CASSTLSGGDTQYF.

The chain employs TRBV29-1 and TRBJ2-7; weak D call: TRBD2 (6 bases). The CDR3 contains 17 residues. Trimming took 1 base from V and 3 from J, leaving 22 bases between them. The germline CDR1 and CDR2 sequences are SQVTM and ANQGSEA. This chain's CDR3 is CSVEVPGTSTFRYEQYF. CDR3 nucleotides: TGCAGCGTTGAAGTCCCAGGGACTTCTACTTTCCGCTACGAGCAGTACTTC.

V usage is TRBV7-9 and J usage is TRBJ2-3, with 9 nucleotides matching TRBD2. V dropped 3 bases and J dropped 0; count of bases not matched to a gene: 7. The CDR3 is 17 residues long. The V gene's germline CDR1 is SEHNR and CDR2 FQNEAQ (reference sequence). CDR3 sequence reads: CASSFGVSGGSTDTQYF. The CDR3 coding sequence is TGTGCCAGCAGCTTCGGGGTTAGCGGGGGAAGCACAGATACGCAGTATTTT.

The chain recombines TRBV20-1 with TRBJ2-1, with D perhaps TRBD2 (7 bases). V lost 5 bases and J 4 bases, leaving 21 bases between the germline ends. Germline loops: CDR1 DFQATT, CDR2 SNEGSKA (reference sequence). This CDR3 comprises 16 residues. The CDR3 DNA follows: TGCAGTGCTCCCCCCTTTAACGGGGGGCCTTACAATGAGCAGTTCTTC. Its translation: CSAPPFNGGPYNEQFF.

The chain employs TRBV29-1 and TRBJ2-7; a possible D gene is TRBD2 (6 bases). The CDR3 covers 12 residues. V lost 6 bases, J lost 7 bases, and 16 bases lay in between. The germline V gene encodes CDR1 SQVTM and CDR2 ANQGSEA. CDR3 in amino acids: CSVGHNGGEQYF. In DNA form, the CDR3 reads TGCAGCGTCGGACATAATGGGGGGGAGCAGTACTTC.

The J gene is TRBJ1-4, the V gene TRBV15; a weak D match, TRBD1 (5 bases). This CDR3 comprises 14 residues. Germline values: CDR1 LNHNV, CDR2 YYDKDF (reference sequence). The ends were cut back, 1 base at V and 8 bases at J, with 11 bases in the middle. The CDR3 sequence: CATSRGQGYEKLFF. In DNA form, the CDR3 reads TGTGCCACCAGCAGAGGTCAGGGTTACGAAAAACTGTTTTTT.

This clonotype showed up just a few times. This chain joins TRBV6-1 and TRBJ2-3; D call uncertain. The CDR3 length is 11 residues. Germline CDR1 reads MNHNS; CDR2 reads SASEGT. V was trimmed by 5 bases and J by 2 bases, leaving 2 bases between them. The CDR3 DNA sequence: TGTGCCAGCAGTAACACAGATACGCAGTATTTT. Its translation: CASSNTDTQYF.

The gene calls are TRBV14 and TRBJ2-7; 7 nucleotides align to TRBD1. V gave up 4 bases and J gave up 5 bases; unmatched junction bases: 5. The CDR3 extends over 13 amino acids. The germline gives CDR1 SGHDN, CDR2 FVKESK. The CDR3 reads CASSPNRGHEQYF. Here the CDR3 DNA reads TGTGCCAGCAGCCCGAACAGGGGTCACGAGCAGTACTTC. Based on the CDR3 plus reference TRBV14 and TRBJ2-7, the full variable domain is EAGVTQFPSHSVIEKGQTVTLRCDPISGHDNLYWYRRVMGKEIKFLLHFVKESKQDESGMPNNRFLAERTGGTYSTLKVQPAELEDSGVYFCASSPNRGHEQYFGPGTRLTVT.

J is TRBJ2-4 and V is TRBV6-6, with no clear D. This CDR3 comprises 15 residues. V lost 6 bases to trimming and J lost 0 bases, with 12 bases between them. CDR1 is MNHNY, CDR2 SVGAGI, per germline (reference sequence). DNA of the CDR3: TGTGCCAGCAGCCCCCCAAGGGAAGCCAAAAACATTCAGTACTTC. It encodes CASSPPREAKNIQYF.

CDR3 sequence: CASRPRGKLSYEQYF. The CDR3 nucleotides read TGCGCCAGCAGACCTAGGGGTAAACTATCCTACGAGCAGTACTTC. V gene TRBV5-1 combines with J gene TRBJ2-7; D may be TRBD1 (5 bases). The germline V gene encodes CDR1 SGHRS and CDR2 YFSETQ. The CDR3 extends over 15 amino acids. V was pared by 5 bases and J by 1 base, with 16 bases between.

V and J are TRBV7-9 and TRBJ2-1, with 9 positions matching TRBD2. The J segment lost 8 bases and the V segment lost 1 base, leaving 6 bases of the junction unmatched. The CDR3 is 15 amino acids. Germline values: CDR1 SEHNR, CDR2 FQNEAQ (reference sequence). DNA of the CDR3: TGTGCCAGCAGCTTAGGTAGCGGGGGCCTATATGAGCAGTTCTTC. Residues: CASSLGSGGLYEQFF.

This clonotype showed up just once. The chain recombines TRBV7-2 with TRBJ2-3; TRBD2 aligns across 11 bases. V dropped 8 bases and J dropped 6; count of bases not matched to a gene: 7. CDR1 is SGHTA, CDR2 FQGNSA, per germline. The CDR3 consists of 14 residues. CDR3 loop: CASRIAGGEDTQYF. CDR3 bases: TGTGCCAGCCGGATAGCGGGGGGGGAGGATACGCAGTATTTT.

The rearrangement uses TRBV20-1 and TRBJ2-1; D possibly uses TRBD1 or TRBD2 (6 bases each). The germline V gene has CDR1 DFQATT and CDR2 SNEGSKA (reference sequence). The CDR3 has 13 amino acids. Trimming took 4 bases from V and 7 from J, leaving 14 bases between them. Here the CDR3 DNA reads TGCAGTGCTATCCGGGGGCGTAGTAATGAGCAGTTCTTC. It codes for CSAIRGRSNEQFF.

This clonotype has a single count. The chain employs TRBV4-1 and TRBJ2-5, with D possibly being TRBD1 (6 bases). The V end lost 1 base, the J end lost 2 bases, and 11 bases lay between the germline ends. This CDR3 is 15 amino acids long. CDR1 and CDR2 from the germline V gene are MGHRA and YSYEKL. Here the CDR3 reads CASSQAGHGQETQYF. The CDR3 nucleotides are TGCGCCAGCAGCCAAGCGGGACACGGACAAGAGACCCAGTACTTC.

CDR3 in amino acids: CATQRDYRENQPQHF. CDR3 bases: TGTGCCACCCAACGGGACTACAGGGAAAATCAGCCCCAGCATTTT. The chain recombines TRBV27 with TRBJ1-5; D may be TRBD1 (6 bases). The CDR3 sequence is 15 residues long. Trimming pared 10 bases from V and 4 bases from J, leaving 20 bases between. Germline loops: CDR1 MNHEY, CDR2 SMNVEV (reference sequence).

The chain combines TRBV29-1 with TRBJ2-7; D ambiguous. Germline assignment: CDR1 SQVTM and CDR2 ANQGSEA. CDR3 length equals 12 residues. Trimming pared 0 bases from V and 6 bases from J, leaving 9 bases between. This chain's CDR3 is CSVEDPGIEQYF. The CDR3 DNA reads TGCAGCGTTGAAGATCCAGGCATCGAGCAGTACTTC.